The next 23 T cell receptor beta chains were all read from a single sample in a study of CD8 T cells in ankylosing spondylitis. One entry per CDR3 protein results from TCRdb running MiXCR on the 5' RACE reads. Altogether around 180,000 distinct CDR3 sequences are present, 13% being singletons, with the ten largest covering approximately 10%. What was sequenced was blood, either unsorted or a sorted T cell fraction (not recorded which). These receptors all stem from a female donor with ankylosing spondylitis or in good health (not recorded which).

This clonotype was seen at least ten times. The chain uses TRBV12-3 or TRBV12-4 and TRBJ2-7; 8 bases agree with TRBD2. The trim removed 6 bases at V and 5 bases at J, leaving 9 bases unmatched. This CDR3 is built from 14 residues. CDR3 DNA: TGTGCCAGCAGCCGGGGGACTAGATGGAACGAGCAGTACTTC. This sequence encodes CASSRGTRWNEQYF.

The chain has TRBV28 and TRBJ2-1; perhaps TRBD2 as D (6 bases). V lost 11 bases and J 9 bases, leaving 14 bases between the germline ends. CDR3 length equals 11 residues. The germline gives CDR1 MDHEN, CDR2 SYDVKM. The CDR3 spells CAGFLGGEQFF. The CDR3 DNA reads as TGTGCCGGCTTCCTGGGGGGTGAGCAGTTCTTC.

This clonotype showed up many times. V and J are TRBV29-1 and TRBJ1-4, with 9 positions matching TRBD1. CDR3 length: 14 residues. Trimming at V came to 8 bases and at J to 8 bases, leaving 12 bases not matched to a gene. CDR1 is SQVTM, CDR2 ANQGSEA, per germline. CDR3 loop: CSSRGDRESEKLFF. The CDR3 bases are TGCAGCTCACGCGGGGACAGGGAGTCAGAAAAACTGTTTTTT.

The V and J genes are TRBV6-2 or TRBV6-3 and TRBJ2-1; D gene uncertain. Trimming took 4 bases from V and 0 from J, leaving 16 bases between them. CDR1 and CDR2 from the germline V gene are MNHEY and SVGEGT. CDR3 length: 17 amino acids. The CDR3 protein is CASSWPGPLHSYNEQFF. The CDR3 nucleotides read TGTGCCAGCAGTTGGCCGGGTCCTCTCCACTCCTACAATGAGCAGTTCTTC.

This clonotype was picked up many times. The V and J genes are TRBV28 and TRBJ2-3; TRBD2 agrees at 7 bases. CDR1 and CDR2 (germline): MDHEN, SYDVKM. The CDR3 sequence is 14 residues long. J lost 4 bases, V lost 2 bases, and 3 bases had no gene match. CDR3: CASSLQGRADTQYF. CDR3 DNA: TGTGCCAGCAGTTTACAAGGGAGGGCAGATACGCAGTATTTT.

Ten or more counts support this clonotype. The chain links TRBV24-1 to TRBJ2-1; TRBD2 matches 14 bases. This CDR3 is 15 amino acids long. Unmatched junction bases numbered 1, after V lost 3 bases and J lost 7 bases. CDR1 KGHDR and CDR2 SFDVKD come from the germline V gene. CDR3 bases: TGTGCCACCAGTGATGGGACTAGCGGGAGTAATGAGCAGTTCTTC. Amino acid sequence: CATSDGTSGSNEQFF.

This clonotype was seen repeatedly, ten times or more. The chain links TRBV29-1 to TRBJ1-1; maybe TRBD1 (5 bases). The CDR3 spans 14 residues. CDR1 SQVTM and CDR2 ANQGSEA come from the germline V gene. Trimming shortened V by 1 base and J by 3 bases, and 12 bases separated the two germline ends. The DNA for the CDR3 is TGCAGCGTTGAAGCACGCCGGGACGACACTGAAGCTTTCTTT. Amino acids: CSVEARRDDTEAFF.

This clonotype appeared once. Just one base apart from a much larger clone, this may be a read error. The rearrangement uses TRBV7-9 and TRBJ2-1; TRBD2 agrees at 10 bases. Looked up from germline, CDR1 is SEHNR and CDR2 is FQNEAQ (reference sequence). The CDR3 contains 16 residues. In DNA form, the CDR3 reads TGTGCCAGCAGCTTAGGGGGGACTAGCGAAAACAATGGGCAGTTCTTC. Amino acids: CASSLGGTSENNGQFF.

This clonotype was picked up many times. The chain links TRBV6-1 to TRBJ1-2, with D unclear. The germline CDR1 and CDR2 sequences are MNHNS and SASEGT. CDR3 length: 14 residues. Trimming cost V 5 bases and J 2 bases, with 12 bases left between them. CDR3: CASSTLEANYGYTF. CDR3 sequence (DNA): TGTGCCAGCAGTACCCTGGAGGCCAACTATGGCTACACCTTC.

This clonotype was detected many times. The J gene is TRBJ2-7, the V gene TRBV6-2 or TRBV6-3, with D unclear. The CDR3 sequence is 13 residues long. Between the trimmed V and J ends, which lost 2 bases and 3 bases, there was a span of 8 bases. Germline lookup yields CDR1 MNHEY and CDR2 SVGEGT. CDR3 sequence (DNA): TGTGCCAGCAGTTACCCTAGGATCTACGAGCAGTACTTC. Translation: CASSYPRIYEQYF.

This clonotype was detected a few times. This CDR3 reads CASTWNREETQYF. The CDR3 nucleotides are TGCGCCAGCACCTGGAACAGGGAAGAGACCCAGTACTTC. This sequence joins TRBV5-1 and TRBJ2-5; weak D call: TRBD1 (6 bases). V was clipped by 6 bases and J by 3 bases, with 12 bases between them. The CDR3 runs to 13 residues. Germline values: CDR1 SGHRS, CDR2 YFSETQ.

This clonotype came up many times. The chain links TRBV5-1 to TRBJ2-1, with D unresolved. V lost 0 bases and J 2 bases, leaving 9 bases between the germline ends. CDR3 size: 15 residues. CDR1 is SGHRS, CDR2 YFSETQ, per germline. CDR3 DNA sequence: TGCGCCAGCAGCTTGGTTGATCCAACCTACAATGAGCAGTTCTTC. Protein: CASSLVDPTYNEQFF.

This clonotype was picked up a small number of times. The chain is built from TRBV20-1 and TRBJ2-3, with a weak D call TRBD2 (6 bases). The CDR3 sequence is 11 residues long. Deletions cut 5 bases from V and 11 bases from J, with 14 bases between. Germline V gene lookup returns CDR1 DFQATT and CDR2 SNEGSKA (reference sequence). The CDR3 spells CSAVRDSRQYF. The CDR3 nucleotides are TGCAGTGCTGTACGGGACTCCCGGCAGTATTTT.

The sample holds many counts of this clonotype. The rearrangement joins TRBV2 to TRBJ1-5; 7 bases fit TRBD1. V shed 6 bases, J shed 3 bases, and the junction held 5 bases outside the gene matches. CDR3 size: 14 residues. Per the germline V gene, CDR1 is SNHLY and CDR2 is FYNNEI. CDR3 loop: CASRGQVDNQPQHF. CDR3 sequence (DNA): TGTGCCAGCAGAGGACAGGTAGACAATCAGCCCCAGCATTTT.

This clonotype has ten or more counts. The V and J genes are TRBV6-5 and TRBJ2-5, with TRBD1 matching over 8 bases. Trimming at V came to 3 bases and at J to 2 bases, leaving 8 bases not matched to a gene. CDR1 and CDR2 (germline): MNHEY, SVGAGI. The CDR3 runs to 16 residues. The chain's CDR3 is CASSYSLGQGQETQYF. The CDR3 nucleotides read TGTGCCAGCAGTTATTCCCTTGGACAGGGACAAGAGACCCAGTACTTC.

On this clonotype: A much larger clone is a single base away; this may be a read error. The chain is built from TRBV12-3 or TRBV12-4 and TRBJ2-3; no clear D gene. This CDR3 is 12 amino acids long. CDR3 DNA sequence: TGTGTCAGCAGCCCGGTGGCAGATACGCAGTATTTT. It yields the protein CVSSPVADTQYF.

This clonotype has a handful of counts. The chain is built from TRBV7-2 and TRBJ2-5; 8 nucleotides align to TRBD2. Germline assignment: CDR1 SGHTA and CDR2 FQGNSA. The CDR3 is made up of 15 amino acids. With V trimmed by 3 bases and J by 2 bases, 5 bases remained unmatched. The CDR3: CASSFFSGNQETQYF. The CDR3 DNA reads TGTGCCAGCAGCTTTTTTAGCGGGAATCAAGAGACCCAGTACTTC.

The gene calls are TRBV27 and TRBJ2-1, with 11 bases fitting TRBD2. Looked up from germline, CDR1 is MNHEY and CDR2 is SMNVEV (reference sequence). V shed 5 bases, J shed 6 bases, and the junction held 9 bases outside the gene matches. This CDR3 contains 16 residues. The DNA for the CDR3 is TGTGCCAGCAGTCCCACAGGGACTAGCGGCCCCAATGAGCAGTTCTTC. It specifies CASSPTGTSGPNEQFF.

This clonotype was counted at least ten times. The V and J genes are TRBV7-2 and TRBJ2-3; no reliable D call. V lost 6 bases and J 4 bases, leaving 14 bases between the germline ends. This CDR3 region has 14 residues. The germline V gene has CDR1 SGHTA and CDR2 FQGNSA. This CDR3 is CASSSRLGADTQYF. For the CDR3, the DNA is TGTGCCAGCAGTTCGAGGCTGGGCGCAGATACGCAGTATTTT.

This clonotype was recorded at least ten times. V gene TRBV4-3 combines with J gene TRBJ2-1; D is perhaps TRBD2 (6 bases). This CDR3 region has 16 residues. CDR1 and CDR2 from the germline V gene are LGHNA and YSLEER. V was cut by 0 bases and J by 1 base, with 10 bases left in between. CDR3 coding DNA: TGCGCCAGCAGCCAAGACTGGGCGGGATCCTACAATGAGCAGTTCTTC. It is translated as CASSQDWAGSYNEQFF.

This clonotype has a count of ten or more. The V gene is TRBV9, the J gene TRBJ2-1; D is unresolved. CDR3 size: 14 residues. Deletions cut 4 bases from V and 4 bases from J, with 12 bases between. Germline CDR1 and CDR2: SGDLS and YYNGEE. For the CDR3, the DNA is TGTGCCAGCAGCCCCCTAGAGTTTTACAATGAGCAGTTCTTC. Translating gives CASSPLEFYNEQFF.

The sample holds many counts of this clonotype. The CDR3 DNA is TGCGCCAGCAGCCGGCAGGGGGGACTTGATACGCAGTATTTT. This sequence encodes CASSRQGGLDTQYF. J is TRBJ2-3 and V is TRBV5-1, with D possibly being TRBD1 (7 bases). The germline gives CDR1 SGHRS, CDR2 YFSETQ. V was cut by 4 bases and J by 6 bases, with 15 bases left in between. The CDR3 spans 14 residues.

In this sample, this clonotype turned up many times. As DNA, the CDR3 is TGTGCCAGCAGTTACCAGACTAGTGCGCAGTACTTC. Its protein product is CASSYQTSAQYF. The chain uses TRBV6-6 and TRBJ2-7, with D possibly TRBD2 on 6 matching bases. V was shortened by 2 bases and J by 9 bases, with 11 bases between the two germline ends. The CDR3 spans 12 residues. Germline V gives CDR1 MNHNY, CDR2 SVGAGI (reference sequence).